This T cell receptor (beta chain) originates from a study of T cell changes during pregnancy in multiple sclerosis. The trim removed 3 bases at V and 8 bases at J, leaving 12 bases unmatched. Germline loops: CDR1 SGHDN, CDR2 FVKESK. The CDR3 length is 17 residues. Clones were sequenced by immunoSEQ multiplex PCR, and TCRdb holds only the in-frame ones, with some missing. Among some 77,000 clones, 85% to 95% were seen once, and the ten largest hold just over 2.5%. The rearrangement joins TRBV14 to TRBJ2-1, with 11 bases that match TRBD2. The specimen was peripheral blood, collected after pregnancy. The TCR originated in a female donor in good health, enrolled as a control in a pregnancy study. In DNA form, the CDR3 reads TGTGCCAGCAGCCACACTAGCGGGAGATCTGTCGGGGATGAGCAGTTCTTC. Encoded protein: CASSHTSGRSVGDEQFF.